A single sample is the source of the 16 T cell receptor beta chains below, sequenced in a study of T cell clones after liver transplantation. Assay: immunoSEQ multiplex PCR; the TCRdb copy retains only in-frame clones and omits some. The data hold about 15,000 clones, with about 90% observed a single time. This specimen was CD8+ T cells from blood, taken before liver transplant. These receptors were obtained from a human donor who received a liver transplant.

This chain uses TRBV15 with TRBJ1-5, with a possible D match to TRBD1 (6 bases). Germline values: CDR1 LNHNV, CDR2 YYDKDF (reference sequence). The CDR3 is 15 amino acids. V lost 1 base to trimming and J lost 4 bases, with 11 bases between them. CDR3 DNA sequence: TGTGCCACCAGCAGAGCAGGGGAGTTTAATCAGCCCCAGCATTTT. Encoded protein: CATSRAGEFNQPQHF.

The rearrangement joins TRBV28 to TRBJ2-3; unclear D gene. This CDR3 contains 17 residues. V lost 1 base, J lost 2 bases, and 16 bases lay in between. Germline V CDR1 and CDR2: MDHEN, SYDVKM. The CDR3 region is CASSLSVSPLLTDTQYF. Written as DNA, the CDR3 is TGTGCCAGCAGTTTATCGGTCAGTCCGCTCCTCACAGATACGCAGTATTTT.

V gene TRBV27 combines with J gene TRBJ2-2; 15 bases map to TRBD2. The V gene's germline CDR1 is MNHEY and CDR2 SMNVEV (reference sequence). The CDR3 has 16 residues. The ends lost 5 bases at V and 5 bases at J; junction bases unmatched: 3. For the CDR3, the DNA is TGTGCCAGCAGTGAGGGACTAGCGGGAGGTACCGGGGAGCTGTTTTTT. Translation gives CASSEGLAGGTGELFF.

The chain carries TRBV13 and TRBJ2-5, with D possibly TRBD2 on 6 matching bases. V lost 5 bases and J lost 2, with 18 bases in between. Germline CDR1 reads PRHDT; CDR2 reads FYEKMQ (reference sequence). The CDR3 is 16 residues long. In nucleotides, the CDR3 is TGTGCCAGCAGCCCATGGGATCCCGCGGGGCAAGAGACCCAGTACTTC. Protein product: CASSPWDPAGQETQYF.

In DNA form, the CDR3 reads TGTGCCAGCAGCGAAGGAGCAGATACGCAGTATTTT. This sequence encodes CASSEGADTQYF. The rearrangement links TRBV11-3 to TRBJ2-3; D unresolved. The V and J ends lost 5 bases and 4 bases respectively, with 7 bases between them. The CDR3 extends over 12 amino acids. The germline gives CDR1 SGHNT, CDR2 YENEEA.

V and J are TRBV18 and TRBJ2-3; unclear D gene. V was clipped by 3 bases and J by 3 bases, with 10 bases between them. Germline assignment: CDR1 KGHSH and CDR2 LQKENI. The CDR3 sequence is 14 residues long. Here the CDR3 DNA reads TGTGCCAGCTCACCCGCGGACCTGACAGATACGCAGTATTTT. Translation: CASSPADLTDTQYF.

CDR3 sequence reads: CASGLRVQGYNEQFF. The CDR3 DNA reads as TGTGCTAGTGGTTTGAGAGTACAAGGCTACAATGAGCAGTTCTTC. This chain links TRBV12-5 with TRBJ2-1; unclear D gene. V gave up 2 bases and J gave up 3 bases, with 11 bases separating them. The germline V gene has CDR1 LGHNT and CDR2 FRNRAP. The CDR3 extends over 15 amino acids.

The chain combines TRBV27 with TRBJ2-7; the match to TRBD1 covers 8 bases. The germline gives CDR1 MNHEY, CDR2 SMNVEV (reference sequence). J gave up 2 bases and V 0 bases, and 3 bases lay outside the gene matches. This CDR3 region has 15 residues. CDR3 residues: CASSLSRTGTYEQYF. Written as DNA, the CDR3 is TGTGCCAGCAGTTTATCGAGGACAGGGACCTACGAGCAGTACTTC.

The genes are TRBV4-1 and TRBJ2-7; the match to TRBD2 covers 9 bases. Unmatched junction bases numbered 6, after V lost 0 bases and J lost 3 bases. The CDR3 runs to 16 residues. CDR1 is MGHRA, CDR2 YSYEKL, per germline. The CDR3 DNA is TGCGCCAGCAGCCAAGAGCCGAATAGCGGGAGCTACGAGCAGTACTTC. Translating it yields CASSQEPNSGSYEQYF.

The V call is TRBV19, the J call TRBJ2-1, with 7 bases identical to TRBD1. Looked up from germline, CDR1 is LNHDA and CDR2 is SQIVND (reference sequence). Trimming at V came to 3 bases and at J to 8 bases, leaving 4 bases not matched to a gene. The CDR3 totals 13 residues. CDR3 in DNA: TGTGCCAGTAGTATTGCGCAGGGGGATGAGCAGTTCTTC. Amino acids: CASSIAQGDEQFF.

The CDR3 here is CASSQTWASGGGTDTQYF. For the CDR3, the DNA is TGCGCCAGCAGCCAAACGTGGGCTAGCGGTGGGGGGACAGATACGCAGTATTTT. The J gene is TRBJ2-3, the V gene TRBV4-1; 7 positions match TRBD2. The V and J ends lost 2 bases and 3 bases, in that order; junction bases with no gene match: 14. Per the germline V gene, CDR1 is MGHRA and CDR2 is YSYEKL. The CDR3 is 18 residues long.

The chain uses TRBV9 and TRBJ2-7; D gene uncertain. Deletions cut 4 bases from V and 3 bases from J, with 5 bases between. This CDR3 is 11 amino acids long. CDR1 is SGDLS, CDR2 YYNGEE, per germline. The CDR3 region is CASSSGYEQYF. DNA for the CDR3: TGTGCCAGCAGCTCTGGCTACGAGCAGTACTTC.

The chain couples TRBV4-1 to TRBJ2-1; 13 nucleotides match TRBD2. V lost 4 bases and J lost 0; bases outside the gene matches: 6. The CDR3 is 18 amino acids. Per germline, CDR1 MGHRA and CDR2 YSYEKL. For the CDR3, the DNA is TGCGCCAGCAGCCTCGGACTAGCGGGAGTCTCCTCCTACAATGAGCAGTTCTTC. Its translation is CASSLGLAGVSSYNEQFF.

V usage is TRBV6-1 and J usage is TRBJ1-5, with 7 bases identical to TRBD1. The V gene end was trimmed by 9 bases and the J gene end by 0 bases; junction bases not matched to a gene: 5. Per the germline V gene, CDR1 is MNHNS and CDR2 is SASEGT. CDR3 length: 14 residues. The CDR3 loop is CASRTGLSNQPQHF. The CDR3 DNA is TGTGCCAGTAGGACAGGACTTAGCAATCAGCCCCAGCATTTT.

This sequence joins TRBV27 and TRBJ2-7; D may be TRBD2 (5 bases). Germline lookup yields CDR1 MNHEY and CDR2 SMNVEV (reference sequence). The CDR3 is 14 amino acids. The V end lost 4 bases, the J end lost 3 bases, and 13 bases lay between the germline ends. The CDR3 coding sequence is TGTGCCAGCAGTTCACTAGGTAGTAGCTACGAGCAGTACTTC. Its protein product is CASSSLGSSYEQYF.

This chain joins TRBV4-3 and TRBJ2-3; weak D call: TRBD2 (6 bases). The germline V and J ends were trimmed by 0 bases and 0 bases, with 19 bases remaining between them. Looked up from germline, CDR1 is LGHNA and CDR2 is YSLEER. The CDR3 spans 19 residues. DNA for the CDR3: TGCGCCAGCAGCCAAGATATCTATCAGGAGGGGTCTAGCACAGATACGCAGTATTTT. Translating it yields CASSQDIYQEGSSTDTQYF.